The 10 T cell receptor beta chains below were found in one sample sequenced in a study of shared clonotypes between healthy human individuals. This table comes from immunoSEQ multiplex PCR, and its TCRdb copy is limited to in-frame clones, with some not included. The sample includes 1,100,000 or so clones, 78% of them seen just once. The sample taken for sequencing was memory CD4+ T cells from PBMCs. The subset is: CD45RA-negative fraction. Source of these receptors: a man aged 18-30 years in good health. Some clones in this sample may be carry-over from other donors' samples.

This clone turned up a few times. The rearrangement joins TRBV7-2 to TRBJ2-1; D is unclear. The germline V and J ends were trimmed by 6 bases and 7 bases, with 10 bases remaining between them. The CDR3 consists of 12 residues. Germline-derived CDR1 and CDR2 are SGHTA and FQGNSA. This chain's CDR3 is CASSTNQNEQFF. The CDR3 DNA follows: TGTGCCAGCAGTACCAACCAGAATGAGCAGTTCTTC.

Comments on this clone: This may stem from a read error, because a much larger clone lies one nucleotide away. This sample also contains other DNA sequences that code for the same CDR3. The V and J genes are TRBV11-3 and TRBJ2-2, with no clear D. The germline CDR1 and CDR2 sequences are SGHNT and YENEEA. The CDR3 runs 14 residues. Trimming left V 1 base short and J 3 bases short, with 6 bases between. The CDR3 here is CASSLARDTGELFF. DNA for the CDR3: TGTGCCAGCAGCTTAGCCCGGGACACCGGGGAGCTGTTTTTT.

This clone was seen a few times. The chain couples TRBV2 to TRBJ1-2; D is unclear. Germline V lookup: CDR1 SNHLY, CDR2 FYNNEI. The CDR3 spans 15 residues. V shed 6 bases and J shed 5 bases, with 19 bases lying between them. Here the CDR3 DNA reads TGTGCCAGCAGGAGTACACAGCGACGCTCTTATGGCTACACCTTC. The encoded protein is CASRSTQRRSYGYTF.

The V call is TRBV7-9, the J call TRBJ1-5, with D uncertain. Germline loops: CDR1 SEHNR, CDR2 FQNEAQ (reference sequence). The germline V and J ends were trimmed by 5 bases and 6 bases, with 8 bases remaining between them. The CDR3 runs 12 residues. CDR3 sequence: CASSTSGQPQHF. For the CDR3, the DNA is TGTGCCAGCAGCACGTCCGGTCAGCCCCAGCATTTT.

The V gene is TRBV7-2, the J gene TRBJ1-5; no reliable D call. V was clipped by 4 bases and J by 5 bases, with 9 bases between them. The CDR3 loop spans 13 amino acids. Germline V gene lookup returns CDR1 SGHTA and CDR2 FQGNSA. The chain's CDR3 is CASSSALDQPQHF. CDR3 nucleotide sequence: TGTGCCAGCAGCTCAGCTCTGGATCAGCCCCAGCATTTT.

This chain joins TRBV6-5 and TRBJ2-7; 11 nucleotides line up with TRBD2. V dropped 0 bases and J dropped 2; count of bases not matched to a gene: 3. The CDR3 length is 16 residues. Germline CDR1 reads MNHEY; CDR2 reads SVGAGI. The CDR3 loop is CASSYSPGLAAYEQYF. In DNA, the CDR3 is TGTGCCAGCAGTTACTCCCCGGGACTAGCGGCCTACGAGCAGTACTTC.

The rearrangement joins TRBV5-1 to TRBJ2-1, with D possibly matching TRBD2 (6 bases). Germline CDR1 and CDR2: SGHRS and YFSETQ. V lost 0 bases to trimming and J lost 11 bases, with 12 bases between them. The CDR3 sequence is 13 residues long. The CDR3 DNA is TGCGCCAGCAGCTTGGAACCCGCGGGGCAGCAGTTCTTC. It specifies CASSLEPAGQQFF.

V and J are TRBV9 and TRBJ2-3; 13 bases are a match to TRBD2. Germline V lookup: CDR1 SGDLS, CDR2 YYNGEE. J gave up 2 bases and V 2 bases, and 5 bases lay outside the gene matches. The CDR3 loop spans 17 amino acids. The CDR3 DNA sequence: TGTGCCAGCAGCGTGGGACTAGCGGGGTCTAACACAGATACGCAGTATTTT. This gives the protein CASSVGLAGSNTDTQYF.

This chain links TRBV6-5 with TRBJ1-4, with D perhaps matching TRBD1 (6 bases). Germline CDR1 reads MNHEY; CDR2 reads SVGAGI. The V gene lost 4 bases and the J gene lost 2 bases, with 11 bases spanning the gap. The CDR3 covers 15 residues. The CDR3 protein is CASSSTGTTNEKLFF. For the CDR3, the DNA is TGTGCCAGCAGTTCCACAGGGACCACTAATGAAAAACTGTTTTTT.

In its sample, this clone was seen many times. The chain has TRBV5-4 and TRBJ2-5; 7 bases map to TRBD2. This CDR3 is 14 amino acids long. Germline CDR1 SGHNT, CDR2 YYREEE (reference sequence). V trimming: 3 bases; J trimming: 3 bases; junction bases outside the gene matches: 5. In DNA, the CDR3 is TGTGCCAGCAGCTGGGGGACTACTAAAGAGACCCAGTACTTC. Translating gives CASSWGTTKETQYF.